What follows are 11 T cell receptor beta chains derived from one specimen sequenced in a study of T cells after yellow fever vaccination. TCRdb re-called the 5' RACE reads through MiXCR, storing one row per CDR3 protein. The table includes about 260,000 distinct CDR3 sequences, about 3.9% detected once. The specimen was PBMCs, collected 15 days after the yellow fever booster vaccination. The receptors were gathered from a man aged 18 to 30 who received the YFV17D yellow fever vaccine.

This clonotype appeared many times. J is TRBJ1-4 and V is TRBV5-4; D call uncertain. Per the germline V gene, CDR1 is SGHNT and CDR2 is YYREEE (reference sequence). With 0 bases removed from V and 3 bases from J, the gap between germline ends came to 12 bases. CDR3 length equals 16 residues. The CDR3 nucleotides are TGTGCCAGCAGCTTGGATTCGTCCCGGGCTAATGAAAAACTGTTTTTT. It translates to CASSLDSSRANEKLFF. The whole variable domain, remainder taken from reference TRBV5-4 and TRBJ1-4, is ETGVTQSPTHLIKTRGQQVTLRCSSQSGHNTVSWYQQALGQGPQFIFQYYREEENGRGNFPPRFSGLQFPNYSSELNVNALELDDSALYLCASSLDSSRANEKLFFGSGTQLSVL.

V gene TRBV28 combines with J gene TRBJ2-5; perhaps TRBD2 as D (7 bases). The CDR3 is 19 amino acids. Germline lookup yields CDR1 MDHEN and CDR2 SYDVKM. V was pared by 3 bases and J by 0 bases, with 23 bases between. The CDR3 nucleotides are TGTGCCAGCAGTTTTCAGGGAGGGGGGGGAGATCAGTACCAAGAGACCCAGTACTTC. Protein: CASSFQGGGGDQYQETQYF.

This clonotype was counted at least ten times. The chain couples TRBV4-3 to TRBJ2-3; TRBD2 matches at 9 bases. The CDR3 spans 17 residues. CDR1 is LGHNA, CDR2 YSLEER, per germline. The ends lost 4 bases at V and 2 bases at J; junction bases unmatched: 10. The CDR3 bases are TGCGCCAGCAGCCTCCTCTTTAGCGGGGGCCTCACAGATACGCAGTATTTT. It yields the protein CASSLLFSGGLTDTQYF.

The sample holds many counts of this clonotype. The V call is TRBV4-1, the J call TRBJ2-1; D is unclear. The CDR3 is 16 residues long. The germline V gene has CDR1 MGHRA and CDR2 YSYEKL. Trimming removed 0 bases at V and 4 bases at J, with 13 bases between. Written as DNA, the CDR3 is TGCGCCAGCAGCCAAGACGGGCTAGATGCTTACAATGAGCAGTTCTTC. It specifies CASSQDGLDAYNEQFF.

There are many counts of this clonotype. This chain connects TRBV29-1 to TRBJ1-1, with 8 bases that match TRBD1. Trimming removed 7 bases from V and 4 bases from J; junction bases left unmatched: 5. CDR1 and CDR2 (germline): SQVTM, ANQGSEA. The length of the CDR3 is 12 residues. The CDR3 nucleotides read TGCAGCGGCCTAACAGGGGGCACTGAAGCTTTCTTT. Translation: CSGLTGGTEAFF.

This clonotype showed up many times. This chain links TRBV7-8 with TRBJ2-2, with D maybe TRBD1 (6 bases). The V gene lost 5 bases and the J gene lost 5 bases, with 9 bases spanning the gap. Germline V CDR1 and CDR2: SGHVS, FQNEAQ. The CDR3 has 13 residues. As DNA, the CDR3 is TGTGCCAGCAGCACCAGGGGTACCGGGGAGCTGTTTTTT. It translates to CASSTRGTGELFF.

The chain combines TRBV5-1 with TRBJ1-2, with D perhaps TRBD1 (6 bases). V dropped 0 bases and J dropped 0 bases, with 9 bases sitting between them. Germline CDR1 SGHRS, CDR2 YFSETQ. The CDR3 is 15 amino acids. The CDR3 spells CASSLEPGANYGYTF. The CDR3 DNA reads as TGCGCCAGCAGCTTGGAGCCAGGGGCTAACTATGGCTACACCTTC.

This clonotype appeared many times. The chain is built from TRBV5-6 and TRBJ2-5; TRBD1 matches 7 bases. The CDR3 consists of 14 residues. With V trimmed by 3 bases and J by 2 bases, 4 bases remained unmatched. The germline gives CDR1 SGHDT, CDR2 YYEEEE. CDR3 protein: CASSSGGNQETQYF. Here the CDR3 DNA reads TGTGCCAGCAGCTCAGGGGGAAATCAAGAGACCCAGTACTTC.

The table lists this clonotype with many counts. The genes are TRBV7-9 and TRBJ2-1, with TRBD2 matching 9 bases. CDR1 is SEHNR, CDR2 FQNEAQ, per germline (reference sequence). After removal of 2 bases from V and 1 base from J, the junction contained 3 bases not matched to a gene. The CDR3 sequence is 16 residues long. CDR3 region: CASSLSLAGSYNEQFF. The CDR3 DNA reads as TGTGCCAGCAGCTTATCGCTAGCGGGGTCCTACAATGAGCAGTTCTTC. Full variable domain (missing parts from reference TRBV7-9 and TRBJ2-1): DTGVSQNPRHKITKRGQNVTFRCDPISEHNRLYWYRQTLGQGPEFLTYFQNEAQLEKSRLLSDRFSAERPKGSFSTLEIQRTEQGDSAMYLCASSLSLAGSYNEQFFGPGTRLTVL.

This clonotype has at least ten counts. The gene calls are TRBV6-2 or TRBV6-3 and TRBJ2-7; 10 nucleotides align to TRBD1. The CDR3 sequence is 15 residues long. V lost 4 bases, J lost 1 base, and 4 bases stayed unmatched. CDR1 MNHEY and CDR2 SVGEGT come from the germline V gene. The CDR3 sequence: CASSSWDRGSYEQYV. As DNA, the CDR3 is TGTGCCAGCAGTTCCTGGGACAGGGGTTCCTACGAGCAGTACGTC.

This clonotype was found a few times. V is TRBV5-6 and J is TRBJ2-7, with TRBD1 as a possible D gene (5 bases). CDR1 and CDR2 from the germline V gene are SGHDT and YYEEEE. This CDR3 is built from 17 residues. V shed 1 base and J shed 4 bases, with 21 bases lying between them. In DNA, the CDR3 is TGTGCCAGCAGCTTGACAGGTTCCATGTCCAATCTTTACGAGCAGTACGTC. Protein sequence: CASSLTGSMSNLYEQYV.